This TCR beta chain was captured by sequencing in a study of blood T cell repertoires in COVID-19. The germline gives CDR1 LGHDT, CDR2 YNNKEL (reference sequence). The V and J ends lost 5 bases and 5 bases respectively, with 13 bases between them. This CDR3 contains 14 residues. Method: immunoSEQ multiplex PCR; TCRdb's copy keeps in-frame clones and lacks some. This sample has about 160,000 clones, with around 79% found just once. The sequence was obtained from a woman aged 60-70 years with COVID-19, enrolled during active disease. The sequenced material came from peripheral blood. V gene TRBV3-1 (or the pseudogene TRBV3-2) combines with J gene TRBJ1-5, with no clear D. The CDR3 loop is CASSLTGFHQPQHF. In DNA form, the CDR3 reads TGTGCCAGCAGCTTAACCGGGTTCCATCAGCCCCAGCATTTT.